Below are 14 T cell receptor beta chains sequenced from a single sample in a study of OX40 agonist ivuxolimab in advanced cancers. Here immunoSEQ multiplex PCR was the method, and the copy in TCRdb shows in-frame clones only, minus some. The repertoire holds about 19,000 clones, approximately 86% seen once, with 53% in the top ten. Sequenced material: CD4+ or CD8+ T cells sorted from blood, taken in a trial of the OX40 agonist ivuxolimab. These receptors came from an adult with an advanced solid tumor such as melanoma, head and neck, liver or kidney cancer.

This CDR3 is CASSSTGSEETQYF. CDR3 nucleotide sequence: TGTGCCAGCAGTTCGACAGGGTCCGAGGAGACCCAGTACTTC. The chain links TRBV27 to TRBJ2-5; TRBD1 matches at 7 bases. Germline V gives CDR1 MNHEY, CDR2 SMNVEV (reference sequence). The ends lost 4 bases at V and 5 bases at J; junction bases unmatched: 7. The CDR3 contains 14 residues.

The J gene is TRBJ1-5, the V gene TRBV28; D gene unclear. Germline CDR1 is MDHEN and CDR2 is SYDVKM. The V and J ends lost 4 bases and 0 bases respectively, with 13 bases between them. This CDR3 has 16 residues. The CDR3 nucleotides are TGTGCCAGCAGTTCCCCTGAGCGGTATAGCAATCAGCCCCAGCATTTT. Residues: CASSSPERYSNQPQHF.

In DNA, the CDR3 is TGTGCCAGCTCACCAGCAGGGACCTACGAGCAGTACTTC. This codes for CASSPAGTYEQYF. This chain joins TRBV18 and TRBJ2-7; a possible D gene is TRBD1 (5 bases). CDR1 is KGHSH and CDR2 is LQKENI in the germline V gene. The CDR3 is 13 amino acids. V lost 2 bases and J lost 2, with 7 bases in between.

The CDR3 DNA is TGTGCCAGCAGTTATGGACCCACAGATACGCAGTATTTT. Amino acid sequence: CASSYGPTDTQYF. The J gene is TRBJ2-3, the V gene TRBV6-6; no firm D call. The CDR3 loop spans 13 amino acids. Trimming removed 3 bases at V and 2 bases at J, with 6 bases between. The germline V gene has CDR1 MNHNY and CDR2 SVGAGI (reference sequence).

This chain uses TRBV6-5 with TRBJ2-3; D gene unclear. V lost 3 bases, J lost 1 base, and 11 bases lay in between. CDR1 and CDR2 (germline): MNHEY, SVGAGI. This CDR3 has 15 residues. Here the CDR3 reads CASSYLGSGTDTQYF. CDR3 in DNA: TGTGCCAGCAGTTATTTGGGGTCTGGCACAGATACGCAGTATTTT.

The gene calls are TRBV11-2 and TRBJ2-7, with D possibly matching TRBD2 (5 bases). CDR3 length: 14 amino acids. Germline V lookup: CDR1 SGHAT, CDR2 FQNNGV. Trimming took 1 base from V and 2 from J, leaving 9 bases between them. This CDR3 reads CASSLGGLAYEQYF. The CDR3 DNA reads TGTGCCAGCAGCTTAGGCGGGCTCGCCTACGAGCAGTACTTC.

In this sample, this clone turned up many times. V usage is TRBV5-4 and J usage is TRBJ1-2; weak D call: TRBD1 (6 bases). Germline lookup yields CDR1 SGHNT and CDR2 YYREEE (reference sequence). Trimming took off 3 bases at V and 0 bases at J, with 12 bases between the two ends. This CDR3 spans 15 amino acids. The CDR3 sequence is CASSYGQRANYGYTF. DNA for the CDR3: TGTGCCAGCAGCTACGGACAGAGAGCTAACTATGGCTACACCTTC.

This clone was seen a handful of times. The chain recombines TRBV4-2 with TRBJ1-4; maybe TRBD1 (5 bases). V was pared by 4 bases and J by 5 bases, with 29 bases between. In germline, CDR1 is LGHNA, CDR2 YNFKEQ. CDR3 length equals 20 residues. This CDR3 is CASSRTLQLLTGPLNEKLFF. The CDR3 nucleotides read TGTGCCAGCAGCCGCACCCTCCAACTGCTAACAGGCCCATTGAATGAAAAACTGTTTTTT.

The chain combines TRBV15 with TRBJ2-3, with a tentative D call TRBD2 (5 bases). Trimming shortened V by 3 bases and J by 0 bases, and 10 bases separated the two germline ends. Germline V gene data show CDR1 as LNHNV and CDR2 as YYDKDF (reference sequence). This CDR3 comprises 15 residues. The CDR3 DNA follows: TGTGCCACCAGCAGGGGCCGGGGAAGCACAGATACGCAGTATTTT. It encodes CATSRGRGSTDTQYF.

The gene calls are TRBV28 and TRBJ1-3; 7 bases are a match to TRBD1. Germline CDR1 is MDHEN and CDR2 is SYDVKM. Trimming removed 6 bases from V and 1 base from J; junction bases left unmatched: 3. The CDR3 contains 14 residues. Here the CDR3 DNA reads TGTGCCAGCAGAATGACAGGGTCTGGAAACACCATATATTTT. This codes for CASRMTGSGNTIYF.

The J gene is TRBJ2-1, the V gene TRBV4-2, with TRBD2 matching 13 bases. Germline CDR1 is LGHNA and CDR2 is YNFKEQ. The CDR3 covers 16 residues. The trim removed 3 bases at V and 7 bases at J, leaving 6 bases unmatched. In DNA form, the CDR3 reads TGTGCCAGCAGCCATTCGACTAGCGGGGGGATTAATGAGCAGTTCTTC. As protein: CASSHSTSGGINEQFF.

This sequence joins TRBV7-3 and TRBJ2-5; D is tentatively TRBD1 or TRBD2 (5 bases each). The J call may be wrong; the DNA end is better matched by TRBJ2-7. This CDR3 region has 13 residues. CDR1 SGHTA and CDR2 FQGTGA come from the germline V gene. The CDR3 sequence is CASSSGPGGEQYF. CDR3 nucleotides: TGTGCCAGCAGCTCGGGACCTGGAGGCGAGCAGTACTTC.

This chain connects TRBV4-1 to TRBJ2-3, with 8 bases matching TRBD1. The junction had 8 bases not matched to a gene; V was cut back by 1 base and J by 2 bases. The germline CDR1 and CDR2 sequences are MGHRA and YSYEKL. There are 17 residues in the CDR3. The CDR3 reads CASSQAPAGGHTDTQYF. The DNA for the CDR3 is TGCGCCAGCAGCCAAGCACCCGCAGGGGGCCACACAGATACGCAGTATTTT.

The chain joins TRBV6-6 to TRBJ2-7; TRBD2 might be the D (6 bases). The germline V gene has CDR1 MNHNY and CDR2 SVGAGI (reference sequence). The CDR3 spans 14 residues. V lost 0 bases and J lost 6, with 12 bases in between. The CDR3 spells CASSYSREFPEQYF. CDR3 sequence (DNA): TGTGCCAGCAGTTACTCACGGGAGTTCCCCGAGCAGTACTTC.